This T cell receptor beta chain is from a study of T cells in Graves' hyperthyroidism and ophthalmopathy. In making diagnoses, clinical symptoms, serum thyroxine and TRAb, thyroid ultrasound and orbital computed tomography were all used. Study-level findings and limits: Ophthalmopathy was model-predicted a median about 6.7 months pre-onset. Ophthalmopathy and stable hyperthyroidism were told apart by a 13 V-J model.

This clonotype was seen ten or more times. Its specificity is not known. Amplified TCR beta CDR3 regions came from RNA transcripts. The study used the HTBI primer set for a first-round RT-PCR of the TCR CDR3. MiXCR, run by TCRdb on the multiplex PCR reads, gives a single entry per CDR3 protein. The sample consists of some 460,000 distinct CDR3 sequences, 15% to 18% of them appearing once. Sequences were obtained from blood. This receptor was taken from a woman between 18 and 29 years old with Graves' hyperthyroidism.

In DNA, the CDR3 is TGCAGTGCCCGCGCGGGACCCACAGATACGCAGTATTTT. Its protein is CSARAGPTDTQYF. The gene calls are TRBV20-1 and TRBJ2-3, with a possible D match to TRBD2 (6 bases). There are 13 residues in the CDR3. Per germline, CDR1 DFQATT and CDR2 SNEGSKA (reference sequence). V was trimmed by 6 bases and J by 2 bases, leaving 12 bases between them.